The T cell receptor beta chain under discussion was sequenced for a study of beta chain features in type 1 diabetes. For the study at large: No patient-donor differences in age, gender, total cells or subset yield. Whole-study findings and limits: Unsettled here was the matter of whether HLA type influences TCRB rearrangement. Within the patient group, naive, central memory and Treg TCRB repertoires appeared more similar to each other than within healthy donors. Shortening that was moderate but significant affected the TCRB CDR3s of Type 1 diabetes patients in all four CD4+ subsets.

The germline V gene has CDR1 MNHEY and CDR2 SMNVEV (reference sequence). J gave up 5 bases and V 5 bases, and 15 bases lay outside the gene matches. The length of the CDR3 is 17 residues. Notes on this clone: Antigen unknown.

Expressed TCRB transcripts were sequenced because the entire RNA isolate underwent reverse transcription. Here immunoSEQ multiplex PCR was the method, and the copy in TCRdb shows in-frame clones only, minus some. The data hold over 55,000 clones, with about 50% observed a single time. Sequencing was performed on Tregs from blood. The sequence was obtained from a woman in her thirties or forties with type 1 diabetes. The V gene is TRBV27, the J gene TRBJ2-1; 7 bases line up with TRBD1. This CDR3 reads CASSQPYRQGWNNEQFF. Here the CDR3 DNA reads TGTGCCAGCAGTCAACCATACAGACAGGGTTGGAACAATGAGCAGTTCTTC.